This T cell receptor (beta chain) was documented in a study of T cells in Graves' hyperthyroidism and ophthalmopathy. For the study at large: Sampling of peripheral blood happened at initial diagnosis, prior to any treatment.

The study included ophthalmopathy patients with Clinical Activity Score at least 3, NOSPECS grade at least 4 and duration under 3 months. Exclusions: uncontrolled infection, other autoimmune disease, pregnancy, lactation. Fresh 10 ml peripheral blood yielded PBMCs. This clonotype has just a few counts. This CDR3 region has 12 residues. V was pared by 3 bases and J by 3 bases, with 6 bases between. Germline-derived CDR1 and CDR2 are DFQATT and SNEGSKA (reference sequence). Amplified TCR beta CDR3 regions derived from RNA transcripts. Primed by the HTBI set, a first-round RT-PCR was run on the TCR CDR3. TCRdb reprocessed the multiplex PCR reads via MiXCR and lists one record per CDR3 protein. Here the sample spans 500,000 to 650,000 distinct CDR3 sequences, approximately 15% being singletons.

The rearrangement links TRBV20-1 to TRBJ2-1; no clear D gene. This TCR derives from a woman between 45 and 60 years old with Graves' ophthalmopathy. Sample: blood. The CDR3 spells CSASPNYNEQFF. The CDR3 DNA is TGCAGTGCTAGCCCAAACTACAATGAGCAGTTCTTC.